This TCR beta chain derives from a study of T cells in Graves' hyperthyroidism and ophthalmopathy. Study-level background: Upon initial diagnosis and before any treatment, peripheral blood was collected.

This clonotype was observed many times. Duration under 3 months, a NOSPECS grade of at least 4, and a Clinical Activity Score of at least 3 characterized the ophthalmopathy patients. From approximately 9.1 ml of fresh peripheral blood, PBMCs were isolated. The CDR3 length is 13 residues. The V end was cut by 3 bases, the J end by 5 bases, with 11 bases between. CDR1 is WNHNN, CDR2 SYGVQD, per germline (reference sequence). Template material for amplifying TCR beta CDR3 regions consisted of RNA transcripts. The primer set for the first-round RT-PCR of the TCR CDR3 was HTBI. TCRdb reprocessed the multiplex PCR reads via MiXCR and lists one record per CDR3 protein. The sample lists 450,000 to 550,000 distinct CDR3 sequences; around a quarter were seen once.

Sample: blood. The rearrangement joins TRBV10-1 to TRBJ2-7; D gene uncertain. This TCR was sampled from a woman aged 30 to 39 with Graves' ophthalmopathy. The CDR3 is CASSEAGRDEQYF. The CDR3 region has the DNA TGCGCCAGCAGTGAAGCAGGCCGTGACGAGCAGTACTTC.